The clone carrying this T cell receptor (beta chain) turned up a few times. The antigen remains undetermined. With V trimmed by 3 bases and J by 7 bases, 8 bases remained unmatched. This CDR3 region has 14 residues. CDR1 and CDR2 (germline): DFQATT, SNEGSKA (reference sequence). TCRdb reprocessed the reads via MiXCR and lists one record per CDR3 protein. The repertoire has hundreds of thousands of distinct CDR3 sequences, roughly a third of them found once; the top ten carry about an eighth. These data originate in a study of T cell repertoires in cytomegalovirus infection. General observations from the study: The study identified carriers of CMV plus the relevant HLA from cumulative public TCR beta family frequency. Clonotype analysis showed dominance of the ex vivo response by HLA-C-restricted CMV-specific TCR beta clonotypes.

The rearrangement uses TRBV20-1 and TRBJ2-5; TRBD2 matches at 10 bases. The source is a human donor in good health (CMV status not recorded). Some clones in this sample may be carry-over from other donors' samples. The sequencing used cultured CD8+ T cells from PBMCs, collected from culture after CMV antigen stimulation. The CDR3 here is CSASNLAGVVTQYF. The CDR3 DNA reads as TGCAGTGCTAGTAACCTAGCGGGGGTGGTGACCCAGTACTTC.